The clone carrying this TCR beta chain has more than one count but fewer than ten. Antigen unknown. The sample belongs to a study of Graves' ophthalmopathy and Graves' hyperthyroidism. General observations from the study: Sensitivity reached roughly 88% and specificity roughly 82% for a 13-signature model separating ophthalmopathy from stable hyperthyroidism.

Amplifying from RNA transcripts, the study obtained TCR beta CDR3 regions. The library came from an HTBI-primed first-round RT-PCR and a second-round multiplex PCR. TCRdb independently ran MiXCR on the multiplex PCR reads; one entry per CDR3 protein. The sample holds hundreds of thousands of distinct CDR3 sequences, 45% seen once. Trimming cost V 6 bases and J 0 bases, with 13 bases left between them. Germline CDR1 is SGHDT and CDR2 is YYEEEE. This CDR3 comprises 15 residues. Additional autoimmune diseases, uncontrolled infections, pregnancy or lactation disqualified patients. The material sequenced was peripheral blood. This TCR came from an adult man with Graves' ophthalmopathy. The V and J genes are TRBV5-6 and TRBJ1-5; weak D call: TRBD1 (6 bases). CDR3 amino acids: CASTLQGLSNQPQHF. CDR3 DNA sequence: TGTGCCAGCACCCTACAGGGACTTAGCAATCAGCCCCAGCATTTT.